A single sample is the source of the 11 T cell receptor beta chains below, sequenced in a study of blood T cells in healthy people across ages (dated by TCRdb to between 2014 and 2017). The method behind the library was 5' RACE. Reads for this sample came from an Illumina HiSeq 2500. A second roughly 6 to 12 cycle PCR used a sample-barcoded 5' primer and a J-beta primer mix. TCRdb passed the public sequencing reads through fastp at Q25 and MiXCR, retaining productive beta sequences. One record per CDR3 amino acid sequence lists the most common genes and DNA. This sample gives around 1,000,000 distinct CDR3 sequences in total; 20% to 25% of them show up just once. The ten most abundant clones make up 0.75% of the sample. The sample was also reused in another study, on T cells of mothers and their children.

The sequenced material came from blood. The receptors stem from a girl aged 2-10 years in good health.

The J gene is TRBJ1-5, the V gene TRBV20-1, with D hard to call. Trimming cost V 4 bases and J 7 bases, with 17 bases left between them. CDR3 length: 14 amino acids. CDR1 is DFQATT, CDR2 SNEGSKA, per germline (reference sequence). The DNA for the CDR3 is TGCAGTGCTACTCCGGGAGGTGCGGCACAGCCCCAGCATTTT. Protein sequence: CSATPGGAAQPQHF.

This clonotype has just a few counts. J is TRBJ2-1 and V is TRBV4-1; D not certain. V lost 3 bases, J lost 6 bases, and 21 bases lay in between. This CDR3 has 17 amino acids. CDR1 MGHRA and CDR2 YSYEKL come from the germline V gene. CDR3 sequence (DNA): TGCGCCAGCAGCCAGGATCCCCTTATTAAACTGGGCAATGAGCAGTTCTTC. Translated, it gives CASSQDPLIKLGNEQFF.

This clonotype has more than one count but fewer than ten. This chain joins TRBV2 and TRBJ2-5, with D tentatively TRBD1 or TRBD2 (5 bases each). Germline CDR1 reads SNHLY; CDR2 reads FYNNEI. V dropped 3 bases and J dropped 1 base, with 9 bases sitting between them. CDR3 size: 14 residues. The CDR3 DNA is TGTGCCAGCAGTGAGGGGACCCCCCAAGAGACCCAGTACTTC. It yields the protein CASSEGTPQETQYF.

This clonotype was recorded a few times. Relative to the germline gene, one junction end is altered; a read error may explain this. This chain uses TRBV12-3 or TRBV12-4 with TRBJ2-2, with D tentatively TRBD1 or TRBD2 (6 bases each). This CDR3 is 19 amino acids long. CDR3 nucleotides: TGTGCCAGCAGTCCATCCAACAAACAGGGAGGTGGGAACGCCGGGGAGCTGTTTTTT. Its translation: CASSPSNKQGGGNAGELFF.

This clonotype was observed a handful of times. The genes are TRBV9 and TRBJ1-4, with no clear D. Germline CDR1 and CDR2: SGDLS and YYNGEE. The CDR3 runs to 12 residues. V was clipped by 5 bases and J by 2 bases, with 4 bases between them. The CDR3 DNA reads TGTGCCAGCAGGGGTACTAATGAAAAACTGTTTTTT. It specifies CASRGTNEKLFF.

The rearrangement uses TRBV28 and TRBJ2-5, with 8 bases lining up with TRBD2. The DNA end is more similar to TRBJ2-1, so the J call may be wrong. CDR3 length equals 16 residues. Germline-derived CDR1 and CDR2 are MDHEN and SYDVKM. In nucleotides, the CDR3 is TGTGCCAGCAGCCCCCTGCAAGCGGGGGACGGGTATGAGCAGTTCTTC. This gives the protein CASSPLQAGDGYEQFF.

The V gene is TRBV4-2, the J gene TRBJ2-7, with 7 positions matching TRBD2. Germline lookup yields CDR1 LGHNA and CDR2 YNFKEQ. There are 13 residues in the CDR3. V lost 3 bases to trimming and J lost 5 bases; unmatched junction nucleotides: 4. The CDR3 reads CASSQPLADEQYF. DNA of the CDR3: TGTGCCAGCAGCCAGCCGCTAGCGGACGAGCAGTACTTC.

This clonotype came up a few times. The chain employs TRBV7-2 and TRBJ2-5; D remains ambiguous. CDR3 length: 14 residues. The germline V gene has CDR1 SGHTA and CDR2 FQGNSA. V dropped 1 base and J dropped 7 bases, with 13 bases sitting between them. The CDR3 DNA follows: TGTGCCAGCAGCTTAGAGGGCTCCCCTCCGACCCAGTACTTC. Amino acid sequence: CASSLEGSPPTQYF.

The chain has TRBV2 and TRBJ2-1; no definite D call. This CDR3 is built from 14 residues. In germline, CDR1 is SNHLY, CDR2 FYNNEI. V gave up 1 base and J gave up 4 bases, with 8 bases separating them. The CDR3 nucleotides are TGTGCCAGCAGTGAAGGGAGTTATTACAATGAGCAGTTCTTC. The encoded protein is CASSEGSYYNEQFF.

This clonotype has only one observation. The CDR3 region is CASSHSFLGGINEQYF. The CDR3 bases are TGCGCCAGCAGCCACAGTTTTTTGGGGGGAATCAACGAGCAGTACTTC. This chain joins TRBV4-1 and TRBJ2-5, with a tentative D call TRBD2 (6 bases). The end of the DNA fits TRBJ2-7 better, so the J call may be wrong. Looked up from germline, CDR1 is MGHRA and CDR2 is YSYEKL. The CDR3 runs 16 residues.

This clonotype was recorded a few times. The chain has TRBV12-3 or TRBV12-4 and TRBJ1-1, with D hard to call. The ends were cut back, 6 bases at V and 0 bases at J, with 8 bases in the middle. The length of the CDR3 is 13 residues. The CDR3 spells CASSPNMNTEAFF. In DNA form, the CDR3 reads TGTGCCAGCAGCCCAAACATGAACACTGAAGCTTTCTTT.